This is a list of T cell receptor beta chains from one sample in a study of T cell responses to AZD1222 COVID-19 vaccine. Some clones are missing from TCRdb's copy, which holds only in-frame ones; the method was immunoSEQ multiplex PCR. Here the sample spans about 120,000 clones, about 87% being singletons. This specimen consisted of peripheral blood, obtained on day 0 of AZD1222 vaccination. These receptors all stem from an adult in good health. The CDR3 runs from the conserved cysteine through the conserved F or W. The D gene is left open where the match is weak. A clone size is listed for some rows: how often the clone was seen (once, few, many), or a class if it is expanded.

J	size	V	D	CDR3	DNA
TRBJ2-1	-	TRBV29-1	TRBD2	CSAEGGLAGYNEQFF	TGCAGCGCCGAGGGAGGACTAGCGGGATACAATGAGCAGTTCTTC
TRBJ2-3	-	TRBV28	-	CASSSASTDTQYF	TGTGCCAGCAGTTCCGCTAGCACAGATACGCAGTATTTT
TRBJ1-2	-	TRBV30	-	CAWGTPSSPYGGYTF	TGTGCCTGGGGTACTCCCAGTTCACCTTATGGTGGCTACACCTTC
TRBJ1-2	once	TRBV7-8	TRBD1	CASRDRGGPTPYGYTF	TGTGCCAGCCGGGACAGGGGAGGCCCCACACCCTATGGCTACACCTTC
TRBJ1-1	once	TRBV9	-	CASSAFPTGEAFF	TGTGCCAGCAGCGCCTTTCCAACGGGTGAAGCTTTCTTT
TRBJ2-2	-	TRBV14	TRBD1	CASSQGQGAQNTGELFF	TGTGCCAGCAGCCAAGGACAGGGGGCGCAGAACACCGGGGAGCTGTTTTTT
TRBJ2-5	-	TRBV2	TRBD2	CASSPLAGDGETQYF	TGTGCCAGCAGTCCTCTTGCGGGGGACGGGGAGACCCAGTACTTC
TRBJ1-1	-	TRBV19	-	CASSIAGMNTEAFF	TGTGCCAGTAGTATAGCGGGGATGAACACTGAAGCTTTCTTT
TRBJ1-2	-	TRBV18	-	CASSPLKDPGTYGYTF	TGTGCCAGCTCACCTCTAAAAGACCCCGGGACATATGGCTACACCTTC
TRBJ1-1	-	TRBV29-1	-	CSIRGLNTEAFF	TGCAGCATCCGCGGACTGAACACTGAAGCTTTCTTT
TRBJ1-1	-	TRBV5-5	TRBD1	CASSKTGALFTEAFF	TGTGCCAGCAGCAAGACAGGGGCGCTGTTCACTGAAGCTTTCTTT
TRBJ2-2	-	TRBV7-6	TRBD2	CASSSSGRSTGELFF	TGTGCCAGCAGCTCCAGCGGGAGAAGTACCGGGGAGCTGTTTTTT
TRBJ2-1	-	TRBV30	-	CAWSRQTSSYNEQFF	TGTGCCTGGAGTCGACAGACCAGCTCCTACAATGAGCAGTTCTTC
TRBJ2-1	-	TRBV7-9	-	CASSLRGRPYNEQFF	TGTGCCAGCAGCTTAAGAGGGAGACCGTACAATGAGCAGTTCTTC
TRBJ2-5	-	TRBV5-1	-	CASSLVSLQETQYF	TGCGCCAGCAGCTTGGTCAGCCTTCAAGAGACCCAGTACTTC
TRBJ1-1	-	TRBV19	-	CASSITSTRAFF	TGTGCCAGTAGTATAACATCGACGAGAGCTTTCTTT